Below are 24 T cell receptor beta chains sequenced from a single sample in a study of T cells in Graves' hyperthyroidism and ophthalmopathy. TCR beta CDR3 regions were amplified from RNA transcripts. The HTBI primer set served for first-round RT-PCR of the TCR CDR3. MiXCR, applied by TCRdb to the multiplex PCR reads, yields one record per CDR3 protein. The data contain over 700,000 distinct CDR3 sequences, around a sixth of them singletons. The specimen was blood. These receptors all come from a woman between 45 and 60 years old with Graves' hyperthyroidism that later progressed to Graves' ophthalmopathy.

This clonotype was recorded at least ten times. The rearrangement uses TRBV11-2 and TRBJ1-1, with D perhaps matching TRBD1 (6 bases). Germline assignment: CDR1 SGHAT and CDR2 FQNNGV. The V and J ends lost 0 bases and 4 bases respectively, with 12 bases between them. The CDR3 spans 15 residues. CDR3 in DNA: TGTGCCAGCAGCTTAGACGAATACAGGGCCACTGAAGCTTTCTTT. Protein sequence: CASSLDEYRATEAFF. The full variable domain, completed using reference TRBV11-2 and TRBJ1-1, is EAGVAQSPRYKIIEKRQSVAFWCNPISGHATLYWYQQILGQGPKLLIQFQNNGVVDDSQLPKDRFSAERLKGVDSTLKIQPAKLEDSAVYLCASSLDEYRATEAFFGQGTRLTVV.

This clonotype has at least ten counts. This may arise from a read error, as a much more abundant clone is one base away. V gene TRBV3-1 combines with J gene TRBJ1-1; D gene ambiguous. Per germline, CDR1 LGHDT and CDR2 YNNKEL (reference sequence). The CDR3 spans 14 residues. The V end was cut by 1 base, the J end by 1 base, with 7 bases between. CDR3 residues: CASSQGNRNTEAFF. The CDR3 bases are TGTGCCAGCAGCCAAGGGAACAGGAACACTGAAGCTTTCTTT.

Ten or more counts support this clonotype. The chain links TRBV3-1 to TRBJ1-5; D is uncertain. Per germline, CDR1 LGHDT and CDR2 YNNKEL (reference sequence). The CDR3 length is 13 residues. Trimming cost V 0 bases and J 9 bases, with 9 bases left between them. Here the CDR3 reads CASSQDLGRPQHF. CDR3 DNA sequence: TGTGCCAGCAGCCAAGATCTAGGGAGGCCCCAGCATTTT.

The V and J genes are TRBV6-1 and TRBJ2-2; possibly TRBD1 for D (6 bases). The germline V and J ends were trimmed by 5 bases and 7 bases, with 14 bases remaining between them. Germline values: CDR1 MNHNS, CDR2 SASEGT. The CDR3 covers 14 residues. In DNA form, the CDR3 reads TGTGCCAGCAGTAGAACAGGGTTGGTCGGGGAGCTGTTTTTT. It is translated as CASSRTGLVGELFF.

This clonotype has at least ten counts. CDR3 nucleotides: TGTGCCAGCAGCTTGGGGGGACAGGGGGCATACAATGAGCAGTTCTTC. Translated: CASSLGGQGAYNEQFF. The chain joins TRBV11-2 to TRBJ2-1; 12 nucleotides line up with TRBD1. Trimming at V came to 3 bases and at J to 4 bases, leaving 4 bases not matched to a gene. Germline V CDR1 and CDR2: SGHAT, FQNNGV. The CDR3 contains 16 residues.

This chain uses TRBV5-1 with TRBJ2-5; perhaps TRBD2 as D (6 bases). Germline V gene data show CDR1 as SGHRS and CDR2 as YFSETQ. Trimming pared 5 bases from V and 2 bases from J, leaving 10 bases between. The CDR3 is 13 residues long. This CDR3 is CASRPAGQETQYF. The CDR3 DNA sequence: TGCGCCAGCAGGCCCGCGGGACAAGAGACCCAGTACTTC.

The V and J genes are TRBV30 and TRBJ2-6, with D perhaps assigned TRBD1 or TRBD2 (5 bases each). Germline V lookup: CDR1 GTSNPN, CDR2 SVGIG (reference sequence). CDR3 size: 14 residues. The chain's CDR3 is CAWDRSSGANVLTF. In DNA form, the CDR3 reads TGTGCTTGGGACCGGAGCTCTGGGGCCAACGTCCTGACTTTC. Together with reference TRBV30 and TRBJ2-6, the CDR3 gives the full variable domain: SQTIHQWPATLVQPVGSPLSLECTVEGTSNPNLYWYRQAAGRGLQLLFYSVGIGQISSEVPQNLSASRPQDRQFILSSKKLLLSDSGFYLCAWDRSSGANVLTFGAGSRLTVL.

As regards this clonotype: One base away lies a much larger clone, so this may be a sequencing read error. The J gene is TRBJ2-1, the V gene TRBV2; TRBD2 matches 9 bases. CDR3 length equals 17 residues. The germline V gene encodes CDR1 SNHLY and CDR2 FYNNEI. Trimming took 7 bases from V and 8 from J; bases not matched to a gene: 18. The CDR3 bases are TGTGCCAGCATGGCTAGCGGGGAAGCGCTCCATTTCGATGAGCAGTTCTTC. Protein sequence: CASMASGEALHFDEQFF.

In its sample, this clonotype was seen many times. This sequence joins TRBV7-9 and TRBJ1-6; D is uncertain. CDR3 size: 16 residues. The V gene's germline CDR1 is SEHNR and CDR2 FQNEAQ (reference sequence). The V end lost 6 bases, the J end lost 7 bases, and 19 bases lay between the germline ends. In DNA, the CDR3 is TGTGCCAGCAGTCCCGTTCGATTGGGTCTAAATTCACCCCTCCACTTT. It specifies CASSPVRLGLNSPLHF.

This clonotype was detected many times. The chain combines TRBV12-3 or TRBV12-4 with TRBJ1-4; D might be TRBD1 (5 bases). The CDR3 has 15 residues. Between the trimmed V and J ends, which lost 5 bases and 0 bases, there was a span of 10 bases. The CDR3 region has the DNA TGTGCCAGCAGTCATACAGGTTCAACTAATGAAAAACTGTTTTTT. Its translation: CASSHTGSTNEKLFF.

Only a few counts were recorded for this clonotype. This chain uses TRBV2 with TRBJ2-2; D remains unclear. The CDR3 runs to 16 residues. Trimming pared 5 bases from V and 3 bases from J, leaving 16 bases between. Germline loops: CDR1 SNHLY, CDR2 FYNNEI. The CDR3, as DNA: TGTGCCAGCAGTTCCGAGCTCTCTTCAGACACCGGGGAGCTGTTTTTT. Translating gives CASSSELSSDTGELFF.

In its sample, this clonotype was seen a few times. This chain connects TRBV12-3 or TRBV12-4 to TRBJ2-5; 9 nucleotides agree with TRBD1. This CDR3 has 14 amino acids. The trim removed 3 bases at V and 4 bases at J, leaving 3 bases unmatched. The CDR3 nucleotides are TGTGCCAGCAGTTTTGAGGGACAGGGAGAGACCCAGTACTTC. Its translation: CASSFEGQGETQYF.

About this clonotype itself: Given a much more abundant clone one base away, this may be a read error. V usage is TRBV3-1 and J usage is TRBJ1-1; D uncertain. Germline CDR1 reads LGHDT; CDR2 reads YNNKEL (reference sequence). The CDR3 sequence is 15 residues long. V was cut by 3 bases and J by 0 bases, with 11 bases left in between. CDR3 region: CASSQARCMNTEAFF. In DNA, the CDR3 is TGTGCCAGCAGCCAGGCCAGGTGCATGAACACTGAAGCTTTCTTT.

The CDR3 DNA follows: TGTGCCAGCACCCAGTATCAGGGATACGGCAATCAGCCCCAGCATTTT. Its protein is CASTQYQGYGNQPQHF. The chain recombines TRBV12-3 or TRBV12-4 with TRBJ1-5, with D perhaps TRBD1 (5 bases). Trimming took off 7 bases at V and 2 bases at J, with 18 bases between the two ends. The length of the CDR3 is 16 residues.

CDR3 nucleotides: TGTGCCAGCAGTTCCCGCCAGGTCTCCTACGAGCAGTACTTC. It translates to CASSSRQVSYEQYF. The V and J genes are TRBV6-1 and TRBJ2-7; no firm D call. Per germline, CDR1 MNHNS and CDR2 SASEGT. V was clipped by 5 bases and J by 0 bases, with 11 bases between them. This CDR3 has 14 amino acids.

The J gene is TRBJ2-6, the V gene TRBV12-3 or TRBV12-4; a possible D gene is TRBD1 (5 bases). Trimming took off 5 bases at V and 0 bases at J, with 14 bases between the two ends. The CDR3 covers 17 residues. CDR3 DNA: TGTGCCAGCAGTGACGACAGTGGTTACTCTGGGGCCAACGTCCTGACTTTC. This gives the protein CASSDDSGYSGANVLTF.

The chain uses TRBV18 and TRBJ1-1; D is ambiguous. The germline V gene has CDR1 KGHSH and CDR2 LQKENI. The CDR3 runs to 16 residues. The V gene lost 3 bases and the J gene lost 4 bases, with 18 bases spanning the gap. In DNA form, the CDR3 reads TGTGCCAGCTCACCCCCTAGGTCAGGAAGAGGCACTGAAGCTTTCTTT. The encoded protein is CASSPPRSGRGTEAFF. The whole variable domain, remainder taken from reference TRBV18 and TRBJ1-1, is NAGVMQNPRHLVRRRGQEARLRCSPMKGHSHVYWYRQLPEEGLKFMVYLQKENIIDESGMPKERFSAEFPKEGPSILRIQQVVRGDSAAYFCASSPPRSGRGTEAFFGQGTRLTVV.

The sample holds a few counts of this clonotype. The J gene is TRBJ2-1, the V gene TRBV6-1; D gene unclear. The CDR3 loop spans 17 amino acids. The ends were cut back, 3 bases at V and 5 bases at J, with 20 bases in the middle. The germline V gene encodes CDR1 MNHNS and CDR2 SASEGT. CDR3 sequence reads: CASSDVGQSKRDNEQFF. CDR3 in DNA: TGTGCCAGCAGTGACGTTGGGCAGTCTAAAAGAGACAATGAGCAGTTCTTC.

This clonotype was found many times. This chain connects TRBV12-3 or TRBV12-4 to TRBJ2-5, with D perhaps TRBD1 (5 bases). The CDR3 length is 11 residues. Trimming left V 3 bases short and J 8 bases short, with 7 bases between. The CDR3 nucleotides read TGTGCCAGCAGTTTTGACAGTACCCAGTACTTC. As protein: CASSFDSTQYF.

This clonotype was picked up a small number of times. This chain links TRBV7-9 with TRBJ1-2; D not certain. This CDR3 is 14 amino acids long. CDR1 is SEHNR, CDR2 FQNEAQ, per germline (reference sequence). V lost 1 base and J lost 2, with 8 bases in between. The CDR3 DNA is TGTGCCAGCAGCTTAGAGATAGGGAACTATGGCTACACCTTC. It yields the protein CASSLEIGNYGYTF.

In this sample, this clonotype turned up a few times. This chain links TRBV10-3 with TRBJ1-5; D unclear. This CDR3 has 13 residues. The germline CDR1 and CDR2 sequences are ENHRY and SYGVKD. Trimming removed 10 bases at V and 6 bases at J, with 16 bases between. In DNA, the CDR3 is TGTGCCACCCTCGATGGGTGGGGTCAGCCCCAGCATTTT. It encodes CATLDGWGQPQHF.

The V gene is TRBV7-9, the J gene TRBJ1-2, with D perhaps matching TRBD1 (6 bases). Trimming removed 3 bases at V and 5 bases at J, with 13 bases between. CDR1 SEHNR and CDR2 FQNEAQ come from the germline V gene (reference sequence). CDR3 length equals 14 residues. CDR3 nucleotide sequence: TGTGCCAGCAGCTTGGAGGGGGGAGTGTATGGCTACACCTTC. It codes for CASSLEGGVYGYTF. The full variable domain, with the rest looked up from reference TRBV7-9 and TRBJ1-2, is DTGVSQNPRHKITKRGQNVTFRCDPISEHNRLYWYRQTLGQGPEFLTYFQNEAQLEKSRLLSDRFSAERPKGSFSTLEIQRTEQGDSAMYLCASSLEGGVYGYTFGSGTRLTVV.

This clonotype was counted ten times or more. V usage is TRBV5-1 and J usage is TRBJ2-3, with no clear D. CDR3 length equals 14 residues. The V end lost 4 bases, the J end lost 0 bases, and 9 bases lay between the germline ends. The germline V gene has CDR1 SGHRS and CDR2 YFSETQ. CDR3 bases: TGCGCCAGCAGCATAACCCTTAGCACAGATACGCAGTATTTT. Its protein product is CASSITLSTDTQYF.

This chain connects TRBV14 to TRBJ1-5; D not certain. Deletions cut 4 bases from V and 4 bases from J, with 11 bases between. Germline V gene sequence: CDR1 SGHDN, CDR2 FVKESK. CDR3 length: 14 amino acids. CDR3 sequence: CASSRRLRNQPQHF. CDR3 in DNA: TGTGCCAGCAGCCGCCGGTTGAGAAATCAGCCCCAGCATTTT.